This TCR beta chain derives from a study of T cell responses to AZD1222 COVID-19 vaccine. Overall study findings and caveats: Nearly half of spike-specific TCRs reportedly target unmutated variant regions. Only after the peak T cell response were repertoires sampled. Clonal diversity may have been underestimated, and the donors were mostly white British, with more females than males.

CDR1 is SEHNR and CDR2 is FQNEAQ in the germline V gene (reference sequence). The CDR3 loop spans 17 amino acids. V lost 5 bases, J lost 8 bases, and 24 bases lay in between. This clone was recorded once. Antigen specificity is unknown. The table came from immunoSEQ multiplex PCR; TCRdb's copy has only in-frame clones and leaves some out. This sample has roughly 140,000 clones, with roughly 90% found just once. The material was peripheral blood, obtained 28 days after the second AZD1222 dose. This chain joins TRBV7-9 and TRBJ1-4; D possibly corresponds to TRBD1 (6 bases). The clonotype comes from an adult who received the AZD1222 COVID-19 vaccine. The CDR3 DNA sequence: TGTGCCAGCAGCACCTACGGAGGGGGGGCAGGTAGAGAAAAACTGTTTTTT. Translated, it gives CASSTYGGGAGREKLFF. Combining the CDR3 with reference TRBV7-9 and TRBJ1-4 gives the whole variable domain DTGVSQNPRHKITKRGQNVTFRCDPISEHNRLYWYRQTLGQGPEFLTYFQNEAQLEKSRLLSDRFSAERPKGSFSTLEIQRTEQGDSAMYLCASSTYGGGAGREKLFFGSGTQLSVL.